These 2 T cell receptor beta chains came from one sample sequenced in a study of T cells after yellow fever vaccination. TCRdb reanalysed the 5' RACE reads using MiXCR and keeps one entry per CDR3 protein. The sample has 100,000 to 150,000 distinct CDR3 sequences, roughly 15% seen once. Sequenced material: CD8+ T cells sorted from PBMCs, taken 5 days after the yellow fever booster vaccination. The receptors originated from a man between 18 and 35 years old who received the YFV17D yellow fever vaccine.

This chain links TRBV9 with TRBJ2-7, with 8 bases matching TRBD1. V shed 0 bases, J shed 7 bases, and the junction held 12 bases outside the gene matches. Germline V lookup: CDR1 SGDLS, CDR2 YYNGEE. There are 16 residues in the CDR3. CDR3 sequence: CASSVEAAGTGREQYV. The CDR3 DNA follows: TGTGCCAGCAGCGTAGAGGCGGCAGGGACAGGAAGGGAGCAGTACGTC.

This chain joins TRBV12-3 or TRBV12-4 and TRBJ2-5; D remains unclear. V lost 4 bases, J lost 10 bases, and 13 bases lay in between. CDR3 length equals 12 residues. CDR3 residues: CASSCPVGNQYF. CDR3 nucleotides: TGTGCCAGCAGTTGCCCCGTAGGGAACCAGTACTTC.